The entry that follows covers one TCR beta chain sequence. Naive CD8 isolation took CD45RO-negative cells positively selected for CCR7 and excluded terminally differentiated effector memory CD45RA+ cells. This entry belongs to a study of shared clonotypes between healthy human individuals. Repertoires were generated with immunoSEQ multiplex PCR, while TCRdb's copy carries only in-frame clones and drops some. Of some 2,100,000 clones listed, about 93% were seen once; the top ten hold roughly 1.8%. The germline gives CDR1 SEHNR, CDR2 FQNEAQ (reference sequence). V was shortened by 5 bases and J by 6 bases, with 16 bases between the two germline ends. The CDR3 runs to 15 residues.

The sequencing sample was made of naive CD8+ T cells from PBMCs. This chain uses TRBV7-9 with TRBJ2-2; D possibly corresponds to TRBD1 (5 bases). This receptor was identified in a man between 18 and 29 years old in good health. Some clones in this sample may be carry-over from other donors' samples. CDR3: CASSLRQGKSGELFF. Written as DNA, the CDR3 is TGTGCCAGCAGCCTCCGCCAGGGAAAGTCCGGGGAGCTGTTTTTT.